A single sample is the source of the 25 T cell receptor beta chains below, sequenced in a study of neoadjuvant anti-PD-1 for oral cavity cancer. Repertoires were generated with immunoSEQ multiplex PCR, while TCRdb's copy carries only in-frame clones and drops some. The table lists roughly 14,000 clones, about 70% of them singletons. The source material was PBMCs, sampled before nivolumab (anti-PD-1) treatment. These receptors all stem from a person aged 35-79 years with oral cavity squamous cell carcinoma.

The V gene is TRBV5-1, the J gene TRBJ1-4; D gene unclear. The V and J ends lost 4 bases and 5 bases respectively, with 12 bases between them. From germline, CDR1 is SGHRS and CDR2 YFSETQ. CDR3 length: 14 residues. The CDR3 loop is CASSREVRNEKLFF. The CDR3 DNA is TGCGCCAGCAGCAGGGAGGTCCGCAATGAAAAACTGTTTTTT.

The chain couples TRBV28 to TRBJ1-2; unclear D gene. CDR3 size: 13 residues. Trimming left V 3 bases short and J 5 bases short, with 10 bases between. From germline, CDR1 is MDHEN and CDR2 SYDVKM. CDR3 coding DNA: TGTGCCAGCAGTTTGGGCGGAAGTTATGGCTACACCTTC. It is translated as CASSLGGSYGYTF.

The rearrangement links TRBV11-3 to TRBJ2-4, with TRBD1 identical over 8 bases. The CDR3 is 19 residues long. Germline V gives CDR1 SGHNT, CDR2 YENEEA. J was trimmed by 2 bases and V by 6 bases; bases with no gene match: 18. In nucleotides, the CDR3 is TGTGCCAGCAGTCCCTGGGCAGGGGGCATTCCGCTAACCAAAAACATTCAGTACTTC. Its protein product is CASSPWAGGIPLTKNIQYF.

The chain links TRBV7-9 to TRBJ1-5; no clear D gene. The CDR3 is 14 residues long. Trimming took off 1 base at V and 3 bases at J, with 7 bases between the two ends. Germline V gene sequence: CDR1 SEHNR, CDR2 FQNEAQ (reference sequence). The CDR3 sequence: CASSLGLPNQPQHF. The CDR3, as DNA: TGTGCCAGCAGCTTAGGCCTCCCCAATCAGCCCCAGCATTTT.

The genes are TRBV27 and TRBJ1-1; D remains ambiguous. Trimming left V 4 bases short and J 1 base short, with 10 bases between. CDR1 and CDR2 from the germline V gene are MNHEY and SMNVEV (reference sequence). This CDR3 spans 14 amino acids. CDR3 coding DNA: TGTGCCAGCAGTTCGCCCGGACGGAACACTGAAGCTTTCTTT. Amino acids: CASSSPGRNTEAFF.

The chain recombines TRBV4-1 with TRBJ2-1; 11 nucleotides align to TRBD2. The CDR3 contains 17 residues. The J segment lost 7 bases and the V segment lost 1 base, leaving 9 bases of the junction unmatched. Germline loops: CDR1 MGHRA, CDR2 YSYEKL. This CDR3 is CASSQARASGRWNEQFF. The CDR3 DNA reads as TGCGCCAGCAGCCAAGCGCGTGCTAGCGGGAGGTGGAATGAGCAGTTCTTC.

The chain uses TRBV6-6 and TRBJ2-1; tentative D call: TRBD1 (5 bases). This CDR3 has 11 amino acids. From germline, CDR1 is MNHNY and CDR2 SVGAGI (reference sequence). The V end was cut by 7 bases, the J end by 7 bases, with 8 bases between. CDR3 sequence: CASTSGNEQFF. The CDR3, as DNA: TGTGCCAGCACCTCAGGGAATGAGCAGTTCTTC.

This chain connects TRBV11-2 to TRBJ1-6; tentatively, D is TRBD1 (5 bases). From germline, CDR1 is SGHAT and CDR2 FQNNGV. With 3 bases removed from V and 8 bases from J, the gap between germline ends came to 14 bases. There are 15 residues in the CDR3. The CDR3 DNA follows: TGTGCCAGCAGCTTCAGGGTTAAAAGGGATTCACCCCTCCACTTT. Translating it yields CASSFRVKRDSPLHF.

V and J are TRBV30 and TRBJ2-5, with 12 bases identical to TRBD1. J lost 5 bases, V lost 2 bases, and 6 bases had no gene match. The CDR3 has 15 amino acids. Germline-derived CDR1 and CDR2 are GTSNPN and SVGIG (reference sequence). CDR3 region: CAWSSGQGAWETQYF. The DNA for the CDR3 is TGTGCCTGGAGTTCGGGACAGGGGGCCTGGGAGACCCAGTACTTC. Filled out from reference TRBV30 and TRBJ2-5, the complete variable domain reads SQTIHQWPATLVQPVGSPLSLECTVEGTSNPNLYWYRQAAGRGLQLLFYSVGIGQISSEVPQNLSASRPQDRQFILSSKKLLLSDSGFYLCAWSSGQGAWETQYFGPGTRLLVL.

The rearrangement joins TRBV7-8 to TRBJ2-3; 13 bases fit TRBD2. V dropped 5 bases and J dropped 4; count of bases not matched to a gene: 21. CDR1 is SGHVS, CDR2 FQNEAQ, per germline. CDR3 length: 21 residues. CDR3 nucleotides: TGTGCCAGCAGCCCCGTCAGGGCGGGACTAGCGGGGCGGGGGGTCGCAGATACGCAGTATTTT. Translation: CASSPVRAGLAGRGVADTQYF.

This clone was detected only once. This rearrangement joins TRBV10-3 to TRBJ2-6, with D tentatively TRBD1 (6 bases). Germline loops: CDR1 ENHRY, CDR2 SYGVKD. V dropped 3 bases and J dropped 2 bases, with 8 bases sitting between them. The CDR3 extends over 15 amino acids. The CDR3 loop is CAISDGQPGANVLTF. DNA for the CDR3: TGTGCCATCAGTGACGGACAGCCTGGGGCCAACGTCCTGACTTTC.

CDR3 nucleotide sequence: TGTGCCAGCAGCCCTGGTCGGTTCGTCTCTGGAAACACCATATATTTT. Amino acids: CASSPGRFVSGNTIYF. The chain joins TRBV5-6 to TRBJ1-3, with D unclear. V was trimmed by 4 bases and J by 0 bases, leaving 14 bases between them. The CDR3 covers 16 residues. Germline V CDR1 and CDR2: SGHDT, YYEEEE.

The chain links TRBV11-3 to TRBJ1-2; possible D gene TRBD1, 6 bases. V was cut by 0 bases and J by 0 bases, with 14 bases left in between. There are 17 residues in the CDR3. CDR1 is SGHNT, CDR2 YENEEA, per germline. The CDR3 nucleotides are TGTGCCAGCAGCTTAGAACAGGGCCTTCAAGCTAACTATGGCTACACCTTC. Translating gives CASSLEQGLQANYGYTF.

The rearrangement links TRBV25-1 to TRBJ2-2; D is uncertain. This CDR3 region has 12 residues. CDR1 and CDR2 from the germline V gene are MGHDK and SYGVNS. V lost 6 bases to trimming and J lost 6 bases, with 8 bases between them. The DNA for the CDR3 is TGTGCCAGCAGCTTTTGGGCCGGGGAGCTGTTTTTT. It yields the protein CASSFWAGELFF.

The rearrangement links TRBV7-8 to TRBJ2-7; perhaps TRBD2 as D (6 bases). This CDR3 contains 16 residues. Per the germline V gene, CDR1 is SGHVS and CDR2 is FQNEAQ. Deletions cut 1 base from V and 0 bases from J, with 13 bases between. Here the CDR3 reads CASSLVAGSPSYEQYF. The CDR3 region has the DNA TGTGCCAGCAGCTTAGTGGCCGGGAGCCCCTCCTACGAGCAGTACTTC.

The chain carries TRBV29-1 and TRBJ2-3, with D perhaps matching TRBD1 (5 bases). The CDR3 has 14 amino acids. Between the trimmed V and J ends, which lost 7 bases and 1 base, there was a span of 15 bases. Germline V gene sequence: CDR1 SQVTM, CDR2 ANQGSEA. CDR3 DNA: TGCAGCGCTGTAAGACAGCAAGGCACAGATACGCAGTATTTT. Amino acid sequence: CSAVRQQGTDTQYF.

The rearrangement joins TRBV5-1 to TRBJ2-3; TRBD2 might be the D (5 bases). V was trimmed by 7 bases and J by 0 bases, leaving 15 bases between them. Germline V gives CDR1 SGHRS, CDR2 YFSETQ. This CDR3 contains 15 residues. CDR3 bases: TGCGCCAGCTCTTTAAGCGGAACTAGCACAGATACGCAGTATTTT. Its protein is CASSLSGTSTDTQYF.

The CDR3 region is CASSPGPSGTQYF. Written as DNA, the CDR3 is TGTGCCAGCAGCCCGGGGCCGTCCGGGACCCAGTACTTC. This chain joins TRBV13 and TRBJ2-5; possibly TRBD1 or TRBD2 for D (5 bases each). This CDR3 is built from 13 residues. V lost 5 bases and J lost 7, with 14 bases in between. Germline V gene data show CDR1 as PRHDT and CDR2 as FYEKMQ (reference sequence).

The chain is built from TRBV5-6 and TRBJ1-5; weak D call: TRBD1 (6 bases). CDR1 SGHDT and CDR2 YYEEEE come from the germline V gene. Trimming removed 7 bases from V and 7 bases from J, with 12 bases in between. This CDR3 spans 12 amino acids. DNA of the CDR3: TGTGCCAGCGGGGGCTTCGGGCAGCCCCAGCATTTT. It codes for CASGGFGQPQHF. Based on the CDR3 plus reference TRBV5-6 and TRBJ1-5, the full variable domain is DAGVTQSPTHLIKTRGQQVTLRCSPKSGHDTVSWYQQALGQGPQFIFQYYEEEERQRGNFPDRFSGHQFPNYSSELNVNALLLGDSALYLCASGGFGQPQHFGDGTRLSIL.

The rearrangement joins TRBV7-6 to TRBJ1-4; 7 nucleotides match TRBD1. The V gene's germline CDR1 is SGHVS and CDR2 FNYEAQ. The CDR3 runs 16 residues. With V trimmed by 1 base and J by 7 bases, 9 bases remained unmatched. The DNA for the CDR3 is TGTGCCAGCAGCTTAGGTCAGGGGGGATCGGGTGAAAAACTGTTTTTT. Protein: CASSLGQGGSGEKLFF.

This clone was seen a few times. The CDR3 region has the DNA TGTGCCAGCAGATCCGGACAGCGGAACTATGGCTACACCTTC. It yields the protein CASRSGQRNYGYTF. The J gene is TRBJ1-2, the V gene TRBV2; perhaps TRBD1 as D (6 bases). The V and J ends lost 6 bases and 2 bases respectively, with 13 bases between them. CDR1 is SNHLY, CDR2 FYNNEI, per germline. This CDR3 comprises 14 residues.

This clone was observed a handful of times. This chain joins TRBV4-1 and TRBJ2-7; 11 bases fit TRBD2. This CDR3 is 17 amino acids long. Germline V gives CDR1 MGHRA, CDR2 YSYEKL. V was clipped by 0 bases and J by 2 bases; unmatched bases: 6. The CDR3 nucleotides read TGCGCCAGCAGCCAAGATGGAGCTAGCGGGGGGACCTACGAGCAGTACTTC. Its translation is CASSQDGASGGTYEQYF.

V gene TRBV5-4 combines with J gene TRBJ2-1; 8 bases map to TRBD1. The CDR3 runs to 15 residues. The germline V gene encodes CDR1 SGHNT and CDR2 YYREEE (reference sequence). V lost 6 bases, J lost 6 bases, and 11 bases stayed unmatched. The CDR3 region has the DNA TGTGCCAGCATCAATGCAGGGGGCGCGGTCAATGAGCAGTTCTTC. Amino acids: CASINAGGAVNEQFF.

Only one count was recorded for this clone. CDR3 sequence: CASSQAGQNTGELFF. CDR3 DNA sequence: TGCGCCAGCAGCCAAGCAGGACAGAACACCGGGGAGCTGTTTTTT. This chain connects TRBV4-1 to TRBJ2-2, with D possibly being TRBD1 (5 bases). This CDR3 has 15 amino acids. The V gene lost 1 base and the J gene lost 1 base, with 7 bases spanning the gap. The V gene's germline CDR1 is MGHRA and CDR2 YSYEKL.

The chain has TRBV28 and TRBJ2-5; TRBD1 matches 8 bases. V trimming: 8 bases; J trimming: 14 bases; junction bases outside the gene matches: 19. Germline CDR1 MDHEN, CDR2 SYDVKM. The CDR3 covers 14 residues. The DNA of the CDR3 is TGTGCCAGCTCCCGGGGGTCCCCCGGGGACAGGCTCTACTTC. The encoded protein is CASSRGSPGDRLYF.